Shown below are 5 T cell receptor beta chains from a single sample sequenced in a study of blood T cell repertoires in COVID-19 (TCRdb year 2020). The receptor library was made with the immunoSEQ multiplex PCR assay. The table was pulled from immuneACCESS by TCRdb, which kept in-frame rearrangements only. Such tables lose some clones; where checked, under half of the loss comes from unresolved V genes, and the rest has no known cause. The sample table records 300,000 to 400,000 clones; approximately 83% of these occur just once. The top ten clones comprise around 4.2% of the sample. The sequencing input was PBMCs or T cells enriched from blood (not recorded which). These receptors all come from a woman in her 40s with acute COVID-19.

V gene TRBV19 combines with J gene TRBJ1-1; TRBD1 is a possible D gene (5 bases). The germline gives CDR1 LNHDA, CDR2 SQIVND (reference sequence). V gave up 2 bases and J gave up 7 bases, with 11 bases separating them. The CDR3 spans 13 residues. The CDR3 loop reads CASSIMAQGEAFF. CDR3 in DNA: TGTGCCAGTAGTATAATGGCCCAGGGTGAAGCTTTCTTT.

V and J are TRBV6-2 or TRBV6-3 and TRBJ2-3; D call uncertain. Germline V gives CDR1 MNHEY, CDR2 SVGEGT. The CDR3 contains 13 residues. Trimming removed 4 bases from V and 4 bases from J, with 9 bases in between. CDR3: CASSSLTADTQYF. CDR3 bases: TGTGCCAGCAGTTCCTTGACTGCAGATACGCAGTATTTT.

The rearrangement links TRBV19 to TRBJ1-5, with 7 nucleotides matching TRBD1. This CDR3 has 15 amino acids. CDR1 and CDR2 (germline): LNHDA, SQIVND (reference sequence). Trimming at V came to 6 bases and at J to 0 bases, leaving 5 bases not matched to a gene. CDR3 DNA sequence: TGTGCCAGTAGCCGGGACAGTGATAGCAATCAGCCCCAGCATTTT. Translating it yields CASSRDSDSNQPQHF.

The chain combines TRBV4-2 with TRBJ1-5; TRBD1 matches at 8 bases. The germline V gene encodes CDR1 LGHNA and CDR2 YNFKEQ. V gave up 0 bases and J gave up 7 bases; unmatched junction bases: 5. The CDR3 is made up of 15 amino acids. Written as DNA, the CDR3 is TGTGCCAGCAGCCAAGAGGACAGGGCCGAGCAGCCCCAGCATTTT. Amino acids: CASSQEDRAEQPQHF.

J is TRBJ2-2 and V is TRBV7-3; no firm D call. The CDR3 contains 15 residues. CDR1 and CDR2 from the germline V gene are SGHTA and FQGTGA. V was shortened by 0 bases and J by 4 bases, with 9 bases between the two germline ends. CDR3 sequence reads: CASSLTASRTGELFF. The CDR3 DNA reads TGTGCCAGCAGCTTAACGGCCAGTCGCACCGGGGAGCTGTTTTTT.